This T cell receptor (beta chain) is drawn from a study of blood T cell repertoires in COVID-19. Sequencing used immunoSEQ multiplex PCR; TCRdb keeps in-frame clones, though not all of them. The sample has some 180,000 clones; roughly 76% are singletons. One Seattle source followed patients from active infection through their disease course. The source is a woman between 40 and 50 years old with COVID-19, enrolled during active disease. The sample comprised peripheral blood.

CDR3 in amino acids: CASSNRLAGGTDTQYF. As DNA, the CDR3 is TGTGCCAGTAGCAACCGACTAGCGGGAGGCACAGATACGCAGTATTTT. V and J are TRBV19 and TRBJ2-3, with 12 positions matching TRBD2. CDR1 and CDR2 (germline): LNHDA, SQIVND (reference sequence). The CDR3 extends over 16 amino acids. The trim removed 6 bases at V and 1 base at J, leaving 5 bases unmatched.